These 31 T cell receptor beta chains came from one sample sequenced in a study of OX40 agonist ivuxolimab in advanced cancers. TCRdb's copy holds only in-frame clones and misses some; the assay was immunoSEQ multiplex PCR. Among around 80,000 clones listed, about 92% were seen once. Sequencing used CD4+ or CD8+ T cells sorted from blood, obtained in a trial of the OX40 agonist ivuxolimab. Source of these receptors: an adult with an advanced solid tumor such as melanoma, head and neck, liver or kidney cancer.

This rearrangement joins TRBV30 to TRBJ1-6; D may be TRBD1 (5 bases). CDR1 GTSNPN and CDR2 SVGIG come from the germline V gene (reference sequence). V shed 4 bases and J shed 0 bases, with 7 bases lying between them. The length of the CDR3 is 14 residues. CDR3 amino acids: CAWTGVSYNSPLHF. CDR3 in DNA: TGTGCCTGGACGGGGGTCTCCTATAATTCACCCCTCCACTTT.

This clone was recorded a few times. In DNA form, the CDR3 reads TGTGCCAGCAGTGACGGAGCGGGGCAGCCCCAGCATTTT. Its translation: CASSDGAGQPQHF. The chain has TRBV6-1 and TRBJ1-5; D unclear. The CDR3 has 13 amino acids. The V gene lost 3 bases and the J gene lost 7 bases, with 10 bases spanning the gap. Germline V gene sequence: CDR1 MNHNS, CDR2 SASEGT.

The chain links TRBV6-5 to TRBJ1-1; 10 bases are a match to TRBD1. In germline, CDR1 is MNHEY, CDR2 SVGAGI. V gave up 6 bases and J gave up 3 bases; unmatched junction bases: 1. The CDR3 loop spans 13 amino acids. CDR3 protein: CASRDRGYTEAFF. The DNA of the CDR3 is TGTGCCAGCAGGGACAGGGGGTACACTGAAGCTTTCTTT.

The V call is TRBV25-1, the J call TRBJ2-7, with D possibly matching TRBD2 (6 bases). CDR1 and CDR2 (germline): MGHDK, SYGVNS. Trimming removed 2 bases at V and 4 bases at J, with 9 bases between. This CDR3 is built from 13 residues. The CDR3, as DNA: TGTGCCAGCAGTGAAGCAGGGAGGTACGAGCAGTACTTC. Protein sequence: CASSEAGRYEQYF.

The chain is built from TRBV5-1 and TRBJ1-2; the D is unclear. The V end lost 0 bases, the J end lost 2 bases, and 14 bases lay between the germline ends. The germline V gene has CDR1 SGHRS and CDR2 YFSETQ. The CDR3 is made up of 16 amino acids. CDR3 sequence (DNA): TGCGCCAGCAGCTTGGTAGGGAGCGCTGGGAACTATGGCTACACCTTC. It yields the protein CASSLVGSAGNYGYTF. Supplemented by reference TRBV5-1 and TRBJ1-2, the full variable domain reads KAGVTQTPRYLIKTRGQQVTLSCSPISGHRSVSWYQQTPGQGLQFLFEYFSETQRNKGNFPGRFSGRQFSNSRSEMNVSTLELGDSALYLCASSLVGSAGNYGYTFGSGTRLTVV.

CDR3 sequence reads: CASSLFDSDYGYTF. In DNA form, the CDR3 reads TGTGCCAGCAGTTTGTTCGACAGCGACTATGGCTACACCTTC. The chain uses TRBV28 and TRBJ1-2, with a possible D match to TRBD1 (5 bases). The V end lost 3 bases, the J end lost 3 bases, and 11 bases lay between the germline ends. From germline, CDR1 is MDHEN and CDR2 SYDVKM. This CDR3 region has 14 residues.

The chain employs TRBV28 and TRBJ2-1, with 9 bases fitting TRBD2. CDR1 MDHEN and CDR2 SYDVKM come from the germline V gene. Trimming at V came to 6 bases and at J to 4 bases, leaving 10 bases not matched to a gene. CDR3 length: 16 amino acids. CDR3 region: CASSLPSGRIYNEQFF. The CDR3 DNA reads as TGTGCCAGCAGCCTCCCAAGCGGGAGGATTTACAATGAGCAGTTCTTC.

This chain links TRBV6-6 with TRBJ2-7; TRBD2 aligns across 8 bases. Trimming at V came to 6 bases and at J to 4 bases, leaving 5 bases not matched to a gene. Germline CDR1 reads MNHNY; CDR2 reads SVGAGI (reference sequence). The CDR3 has 13 amino acids. The CDR3 sequence is CASSYGLAYEQYF. The CDR3 region has the DNA TGTGCCAGCAGCTATGGACTAGCTTACGAGCAGTACTTC.

The CDR3 is CASSASSGLSTGSPLHF. The CDR3 nucleotides are TGTGCCAGCAGCGCTTCATCGGGACTTTCAACGGGTTCACCCCTCCACTTT. V usage is TRBV9 and J usage is TRBJ1-6, with a possible D match to TRBD1 (5 bases). CDR3 length: 17 residues. CDR1 is SGDLS and CDR2 is YYNGEE in the germline V gene. The V end was cut by 3 bases, the J end by 9 bases, with 22 bases between.

This clone showed up just once. The V and J genes are TRBV5-4 and TRBJ2-7; 8 bases are a match to TRBD2. V lost 4 bases and J lost 6; bases outside the gene matches: 12. There are 15 residues in the CDR3. Germline V lookup: CDR1 SGHNT, CDR2 YYREEE (reference sequence). This CDR3 is CASSPGTRPESEQYF. For the CDR3, the DNA is TGTGCCAGCAGCCCCGGGACTAGACCGGAGAGCGAGCAGTACTTC.

The J gene is TRBJ1-5, the V gene TRBV6-1; the D gene is possibly TRBD1 (6 bases). V lost 2 bases to trimming and J lost 3 bases, with 8 bases between them. Germline V gives CDR1 MNHNS, CDR2 SASEGT. This CDR3 has 14 amino acids. CDR3: CASSETGNNQPQHF. The CDR3 coding sequence is TGTGCCAGCAGTGAAACAGGGAACAATCAGCCCCAGCATTTT.

The chain has TRBV6-6 and TRBJ2-7; D may be TRBD1 (6 bases). This CDR3 spans 16 amino acids. V was shortened by 0 bases and J by 4 bases, with 16 bases between the two germline ends. Germline V CDR1 and CDR2: MNHNY, SVGAGI (reference sequence). CDR3 bases: TGTGCCAGCAGTTACTCAGGGGGTTCCAACCCATACGAGCAGTACTTC. Protein sequence: CASSYSGGSNPYEQYF.

The genes are TRBV6-5 and TRBJ1-5; TRBD1 matches 9 bases. The CDR3 is 15 amino acids. Looked up from germline, CDR1 is MNHEY and CDR2 is SVGAGI. V lost 6 bases and J lost 2; bases outside the gene matches: 5. CDR3 sequence reads: CASRSTGGGNQPQHF. In DNA, the CDR3 is TGTGCCAGCAGATCGACAGGGGGTGGCAATCAGCCCCAGCATTTT.

The chain joins TRBV2 to TRBJ2-7; D uncertain. Between the trimmed V and J ends, which lost 8 bases and 0 bases, there was a span of 14 bases. Germline CDR1 SNHLY, CDR2 FYNNEI. This CDR3 contains 14 residues. CDR3 residues: CASHGFLSSYEQYF. In DNA form, the CDR3 reads TGTGCCAGCCATGGGTTTTTGAGCTCCTACGAGCAGTACTTC.

The V and J genes are TRBV11-2 and TRBJ2-7; no reliable D call. CDR3 length equals 12 residues. Germline loops: CDR1 SGHAT, CDR2 FQNNGV. The V and J ends lost 1 base and 0 bases respectively, with 1 base between them. For the CDR3, the DNA is TGTGCCAGCAGCTTAGCCTCCTACGAGCAGTACTTC. Protein sequence: CASSLASYEQYF.

This chain joins TRBV2 and TRBJ1-2; 9 nucleotides align to TRBD1. The germline V gene has CDR1 SNHLY and CDR2 FYNNEI. V shed 5 bases, J shed 8 bases, and the junction held 6 bases outside the gene matches. CDR3 length equals 13 residues. The CDR3 spells CASSLTGGYGYTF. The CDR3 DNA follows: TGTGCCAGCAGTTTGACAGGGGGATACGGCTACACCTTC. The complete variable domain, with remaining parts taken from reference TRBV2 and TRBJ1-2, reads EPEVTQTPSHQVTQMGQEVILRCVPISNHLYFYWYRQILGQKVEFLVSFYNNEISEKSEIFDDQFSVERPDGSNFTLKIRSTKLEDSAMYFCASSLTGGYGYTFGSGTRLTVV.

This chain uses TRBV7-3 with TRBJ1-3; perhaps TRBD1 as D (5 bases). Trimming took off 5 bases at V and 0 bases at J, with 14 bases between the two ends. Germline V gene lookup returns CDR1 SGHTA and CDR2 FQGTGA. The CDR3 contains 16 residues. The CDR3 region is CASSLSGPRSGNTIYF. In nucleotides, the CDR3 is TGTGCCAGCAGCCTCTCGGGGCCTCGCTCTGGAAACACCATATATTTT.

This chain uses TRBV6-5 with TRBJ2-3; D call uncertain. Germline V CDR1 and CDR2: MNHEY, SVGAGI. CDR3 length equals 13 residues. The V end lost 5 bases, the J end lost 4 bases, and 10 bases lay between the germline ends. CDR3 sequence (DNA): TGTGCCAGCAGTCGGCGGATCTCAGATACGCAGTATTTT. Its protein product is CASSRRISDTQYF.

The V and J genes are TRBV7-2 and TRBJ2-3; D is unresolved. Per germline, CDR1 SGHTA and CDR2 FQGNSA. Trimming shortened V by 3 bases and J by 5 bases, and 12 bases separated the two germline ends. CDR3 length: 14 residues. The CDR3 coding sequence is TGTGCCAGCAGCTTGGGCACATTGCGAGATACGCAGTATTTT. This sequence encodes CASSLGTLRDTQYF.

The V gene is TRBV11-2, the J gene TRBJ2-5; tentatively, D is TRBD2 (7 bases). The V gene lost 7 bases and the J gene lost 5 bases, with 17 bases spanning the gap. Germline lookup yields CDR1 SGHAT and CDR2 FQNNGV. The length of the CDR3 is 14 residues. Here the CDR3 DNA reads TGTGCCAGCACCCTAGGGGGGGGTATGGAGACCCAGTACTTC. Translating it yields CASTLGGGMETQYF.

In its sample, this clone was seen a few times. J is TRBJ1-6 and V is TRBV5-6; weak D call: TRBD1 (6 bases). The CDR3 runs 15 residues. Trimming shortened V by 4 bases and J by 10 bases, and 18 bases separated the two germline ends. Germline values: CDR1 SGHDT, CDR2 YYEEEE. CDR3 nucleotide sequence: TGTGCCAGCAGCCCTCGACATACAGGGAGGTCACCCCTCCACTTT. This sequence encodes CASSPRHTGRSPLHF.

This clone was found once. This chain connects TRBV14 to TRBJ2-5; 9 bases agree with TRBD1. The CDR3 covers 16 residues. V trimming: 1 base; J trimming: 7 bases; junction bases outside the gene matches: 10. In germline, CDR1 is SGHDN, CDR2 FVKESK. For the CDR3, the DNA is TGTGCCAGCAGCCAAGGCGGGACAGGGAGGAGTACGACCCAGTACTTC. Protein sequence: CASSQGGTGRSTTQYF. The entire variable domain, with the rest obtained from reference TRBV14 and TRBJ2-5, is as follows: EAGVTQFPSHSVIEKGQTVTLRCDPISGHDNLYWYRRVMGKEIKFLLHFVKESKQDESGMPNNRFLAERTGGTYSTLKVQPAELEDSGVYFCASSQGGTGRSTTQYFGPGTRLLVL.

This chain connects TRBV5-4 to TRBJ2-7; 9 nucleotides match TRBD1. J was trimmed by 4 bases and V by 2 bases; bases with no gene match: 7. This CDR3 has 15 residues. Germline CDR1 SGHNT, CDR2 YYREEE (reference sequence). The CDR3 DNA follows: TGTGCCAGCAGCTTTAGGGACAGGGTAAGGTACGAGCAGTACTTC. This sequence encodes CASSFRDRVRYEQYF.

The gene calls are TRBV5-6 and TRBJ2-1; D ambiguous. The CDR3 runs to 15 residues. The germline V and J ends were trimmed by 7 bases and 6 bases, with 20 bases remaining between them. The germline V gene has CDR1 SGHDT and CDR2 YYEEEE. For the CDR3, the DNA is TGTGCCAGCGAGCTTAGGTCCCTCTCTTTCAATGAGCAGTTCTTC. Amino acids: CASELRSLSFNEQFF. Together with reference TRBV5-6 and TRBJ2-1, the CDR3 gives the full variable domain: DAGVTQSPTHLIKTRGQQVTLRCSPKSGHDTVSWYQQALGQGPQFIFQYYEEEERQRGNFPDRFSGHQFPNYSSELNVNALLLGDSALYLCASELRSLSFNEQFFGPGTRLTVL.

The chain recombines TRBV2 with TRBJ1-2, with D uncertain. This CDR3 comprises 15 residues. Germline V gene sequence: CDR1 SNHLY, CDR2 FYNNEI. Between the trimmed V and J ends, which lost 5 bases and 1 base, there was a span of 14 bases. As DNA, the CDR3 is TGTGCCAGCAGTCCAGGCCTGAGCCTTAACTATGGCTACACCTTC. It is translated as CASSPGLSLNYGYTF.

The chain uses TRBV5-1 and TRBJ2-7, with 9 bases lining up with TRBD1. The germline V gene encodes CDR1 SGHRS and CDR2 YFSETQ. This CDR3 contains 16 residues. Trimming took 2 bases from V and 0 from J; bases not matched to a gene: 6. The CDR3 here is CASSFETGGSSYEQYF. In DNA form, the CDR3 reads TGCGCCAGCAGCTTCGAGACAGGGGGTAGCTCCTACGAGCAGTACTTC.

The chain joins TRBV5-1 to TRBJ1-5, with unresolved D. The CDR3 has 13 amino acids. Germline V gene lookup returns CDR1 SGHRS and CDR2 YFSETQ. Trimming stripped 5 bases from V and 7 bases from J, with 13 bases between. The CDR3 sequence: CASSSDGEQPQHF. In DNA form, the CDR3 reads TGCGCCAGCAGTTCGGATGGGGAACAGCCCCAGCATTTT.

V usage is TRBV9 and J usage is TRBJ2-5, with TRBD2 matching over 8 bases. Germline assignment: CDR1 SGDLS and CDR2 YYNGEE. The CDR3 covers 14 residues. V shed 0 bases, J shed 5 bases, and the junction held 3 bases outside the gene matches. CDR3 coding DNA: TGTGCCAGCAGCGTAGTCGGCGGGGGGGAGACCCAGTACTTC. Its translation: CASSVVGGGETQYF.

The gene calls are TRBV19 and TRBJ2-1; weak D call: TRBD2 (6 bases). The V gene lost 3 bases and the J gene lost 0 bases, with 9 bases spanning the gap. CDR1 is LNHDA and CDR2 is SQIVND in the germline V gene (reference sequence). This CDR3 has 15 residues. This chain's CDR3 is CASSITGSSYNEQFF. Written as DNA, the CDR3 is TGTGCCAGTAGTATCACCGGGAGCTCCTACAATGAGCAGTTCTTC.

This chain uses TRBV9 with TRBJ1-5, with D unresolved. CDR3 length: 14 residues. V was trimmed by 4 bases and J by 9 bases, leaving 17 bases between them. Germline V gene sequence: CDR1 SGDLS, CDR2 YYNGEE. The CDR3 nucleotides are TGTGCCAGCAGCACCCAGTCAGGAGCGGGGCCCCAGCATTTT. Its protein is CASSTQSGAGPQHF.

The rearrangement links TRBV19 to TRBJ2-5; maybe TRBD1 (6 bases). Trimming shortened V by 5 bases and J by 1 base, and 17 bases separated the two germline ends. Per germline, CDR1 LNHDA and CDR2 SQIVND (reference sequence). The CDR3 has 16 residues. CDR3 residues: CASSSRAGATQETQYF. The CDR3 DNA follows: TGTGCCAGTAGTTCCCGGGCAGGGGCTACCCAAGAGACCCAGTACTTC.